Listed below are T cell receptor beta chains from one sample, sequenced in a study of blood T cell repertoires in COVID-19. Here immunoSEQ multiplex PCR was the method, and the copy in TCRdb shows in-frame clones only, minus some. Here the sample spans over 100,000 clones, approximately 90% being singletons. Sequencing was performed on peripheral blood. The source is a man aged 45-60 years with active COVID-19. CDR3s include the opening cysteine and the closing phenylalanine or tryptophan. D genes are given only for firm matches. Size tells how often a clone was seen (once, few, many) or the class of an expanded clone, and some rows leave it out.

cdr3_aa cdr3_nt v_call d_call clone_size j_call
CASSQAGQGNQPQHF TGTGCCAGCAGCCAAGCGGGACAGGGTAACCAGCCCCAGCATTTT TRBV3-1/TRBV3-2 TRBD1 few TRBJ1-5
CASSRLAGSRGYTF TGTGCCAGCAGCAGACTCGCCGGGTCTCGGGGCTACACCTTC TRBV5-4 NA NA TRBJ1-2
CASSAKGSSSYNEQFF TGTGCCAGTAGTGCTAAGGGGTCTAGCTCCTACAATGAGCAGTTCTTC TRBV19 NA NA TRBJ2-1
CASSLGGVGTDTQYF TGTGCCAGCAGCTTAGGGGGGGTGGGCACAGATACGCAGTATTTT TRBV11-2 NA NA TRBJ2-3
CASSQRGQRTDTQYF TGTGCCAGCAGCCAAAGGGGACAGCGCACAGATACGCAGTATTTT TRBV4-2 TRBD1 NA TRBJ2-3
CASSLGDSGVTGELFF TGTGCCAGCAGCTTGGGTGATAGCGGGGTAACCGGGGAGCTGTTTTTT TRBV11-2 TRBD2 NA TRBJ2-2
CASSLQGALSGDTQYF TGTGCCAGCAGCCTACAGGGGGCCCTTTCAGGAGATACGCAGTATTTT TRBV5-6 TRBD1 NA TRBJ2-3
CSVQVTGKEQYF TGCAGCGTCCAGGTAACAGGGAAAGAGCAGTACTTC TRBV29-1 NA NA TRBJ2-7
CASSPRTTRGYEQYF TGTGCCAGCAGCCCCAGGACCACCCGGGGGTACGAGCAGTACTTC TRBV3-1/TRBV3-2 NA NA TRBJ2-7
CASSQDHGVGGYTF TGCGCCAGCAGCCAAGATCACGGGGTTGGTGGCTACACCTTC TRBV4-1 NA few TRBJ1-2
CASSKTAKSLVEQYF TGTGCCAGCAGCAAGACAGCGAAATCCCTGGTAGAGCAGTACTTC TRBV3-1/TRBV3-2 NA few TRBJ2-7
CASSQGYTEAFF TGTGCCAGCAGTCAGGGGTACACTGAAGCTTTCTTT TRBV28 NA NA TRBJ1-1
CASTVGAGADTQYF TGTGCCAGTACGGTAGGAGCGGGGGCAGATACGCAGTATTTT TRBV19 TRBD2 NA TRBJ2-3
CASSLVGRLAGGRETQYF TGTGCCAGCAGCTTAGTAGGGAGGCTAGCGGGGGGGCGAGAGACCCAGTACTTC TRBV7-2 TRBD2 NA TRBJ2-5
CASRTGSGELFF TGCGCCAGCCGGACAGGGTCCGGGGAGCTGTTTTTT TRBV5-1 TRBD1 NA TRBJ2-2
CASTRSEQAGGSGANVLTF TGTGCCAGCACCCGTTCGGAACAGGCGGGGGGCTCTGGGGCCAACGTCCTGACTTTC TRBV9 TRBD2 NA TRBJ2-6
CASSFGLAGGPRGTDTQYF TGTGCCAGCAGCTTCGGACTAGCGGGGGGGCCGCGCGGCACAGATACGCAGTATTTT TRBV7-8 TRBD2 NA TRBJ2-3
CASSFLQGSYGYTF TGTGCCAGCAGCTTCTTACAGGGTAGCTATGGCTACACCTTC TRBV5-4 NA once TRBJ1-2
CASSLEVTGGYGYTF TGCGCCAGCAGCTTGGAGGTAACAGGGGGCTATGGCTACACCTTC TRBV5-1 TRBD1 NA TRBJ1-2
CASSQTSGGDTQYF TGTGCCAGCAGCCAGACTAGCGGAGGAGATACGCAGTATTTT TRBV3-1/TRBV3-2 TRBD2 once TRBJ2-3
CASSASTVGETQYF TGTGCCAGCAGCGCTAGCACCGTCGGGGAGACCCAGTACTTC TRBV4-2 NA NA TRBJ2-5
CASSPTAYEQYF TGTGCCAGCAGTCCGACAGCCTACGAGCAGTACTTC TRBV3-1/TRBV3-2 NA NA TRBJ2-7
CASKPRASTSGEQTQYF TGCGCCAGCAAGCCTAGGGCCTCGACTAGCGGGGAGCAGACCCAGTACTTC TRBV5-1 TRBD2 NA TRBJ2-5
CASSQVNPATNEKLFF TGCGCCAGCAGCCAAGTTAATCCAGCAACTAATGAAAAACTGTTTTTT TRBV4-1 NA NA TRBJ1-4
CAWSPRGGGKNIQYF TGTGCCTGGAGCCCGCGAGGGGGTGGCAAAAACATTCAGTACTTC TRBV30 NA NA TRBJ2-4
CAISKAGENTGELFF TGTGCCATCAGTAAAGCGGGGGAGAACACCGGGGAGCTGTTTTTT TRBV10-3 TRBD2 NA TRBJ2-2
CASSPPGNGKLFF TGTGCCAGCAGTCCTCCAGGGAACGGAAAACTGTTTTTT TRBV7-2 NA NA TRBJ1-4
CASSQVGLQEKLFF TGCGCCAGCAGCCAAGTGGGACTGCAGGAAAAACTGTTTTTT TRBV4-1 NA NA TRBJ1-4
CSAGLAEEQFF TGCAGCGCCGGACTGGCTGAGGAGCAGTTCTTC TRBV29-1 NA NA TRBJ2-1
CASSQYRGPNYNEQFF TGTGCCAGCAGCCAGTACAGGGGGCCGAATTACAATGAGCAGTTCTTC TRBV3-1/TRBV3-2 TRBD1 NA TRBJ2-1
CASSLRLFGGAGEKLFF TGTGCCAGCAGCTTACGATTATTCGGGGGGGCTGGGGAAAAACTGTTTTTT TRBV7-9 NA NA TRBJ1-4
CASSNCDRSTYNQPQHF TGTGCCAGCAGCAACTGTGACAGGTCTACATACAATCAGCCCCAGCATTTT TRBV21-1 NA NA TRBJ1-5
CASSRYRGYAEAFF TGTGCCAGCAGCCGGTACCGGGGGTACGCTGAAGCTTTCTTT TRBV5-6 NA few TRBJ1-1
CSVEDGGGESF TGCAGCGTTGAAGATGGCGGGGGGGAATCTTTC TRBV29-1 TRBD2 NA TRBJ2-6
CASRSPGQGLYNSPLHF TGTGCCAGCAGGTCGCCGGGACAGGGGTTATATAATTCACCCCTCCACTTT TRBV11-2 TRBD1 NA TRBJ1-6
CASSPGQPSYEQYF TGTGCCAGCTCCCCGGGACAGCCCTCCTACGAGCAGTACTTC TRBV18 TRBD1 NA TRBJ2-7
CASSLAGPQPQHF TGCGCCAGCAGCTTGGCAGGGCCTCAGCCCCAGCATTTT TRBV5-1 NA NA TRBJ1-5
CASSPAGSEQFF TGTGCCAGCAGTCCCGCAGGCAGTGAGCAGTTCTTC TRBV7-2 NA NA TRBJ2-1
CASSLSAGRVNTEAFF TGCGCCAGCAGCTTATCGGCCGGCAGGGTCAACACTGAAGCTTTCTTT TRBV5-1 NA NA TRBJ1-1
CASSLGTGFTGELFF TGTGCCAGCAGCCTAGGGACAGGCTTCACCGGGGAGCTGTTTTTT TRBV3-1/TRBV3-2 TRBD1 NA TRBJ2-2
CASSQRHPRSANYGYTF TGTGCCAGCAGCCAAAGGCACCCGCGGTCCGCTAACTATGGCTACACCTTC TRBV14 NA NA TRBJ1-2
CASSPLTGKGDYTF TGTGCCAGCTCACCACTGACAGGGAAAGGAGACTACACCTTC TRBV18 TRBD1 NA TRBJ1-2
CAAGERDSPLHF TGTGCCGCCGGAGAGAGGGATTCACCCCTCCACTTT TRBV7-9 NA NA TRBJ1-6
CASSTYNQPQHF TGTGCCAGCAGCACCTACAATCAGCCCCAGCATTTT TRBV7-2 NA NA TRBJ1-5
CSVPSRDRKKFGYGYTF TGCAGCGTCCCGAGCCGGGACAGGAAAAAATTCGGCTATGGCTACACCTTC TRBV29-1 TRBD1 once TRBJ1-2
CASSLELARGTWQFF TGTGCCAGCAGCTTAGAACTAGCGCGGGGTACATGGCAGTTCTTC TRBV7-2 TRBD2 NA TRBJ2-1